A single sample is the source of the 21 T cell receptor beta chains below, sequenced in a study of blood T cell repertoires in COVID-19. Sequencing used immunoSEQ multiplex PCR; TCRdb keeps in-frame clones, though not all of them. Altogether over 350,000 clones are present, roughly 85% being singletons, with the ten largest covering around 1.8%. Sequencing was done on a sample of PBMCs or T cells enriched from blood (not recorded which). The source is a woman aged 18-29 years with acute COVID-19.

The rearrangement joins TRBV9 to TRBJ1-1, with 9 bases lining up with TRBD1. This CDR3 is 16 amino acids long. V lost 1 base and J lost 1; bases outside the gene matches: 5. From germline, CDR1 is SGDLS and CDR2 YYNGEE. The CDR3 coding sequence is TGTGCCAGCAGCGTAAGGGGACAGGGAGGGAACACTGAAGCTTTCTTT. Amino acids: CASSVRGQGGNTEAFF.

The rearrangement links TRBV9 to TRBJ1-2; D perhaps matches TRBD1 (5 bases). The germline CDR1 and CDR2 sequences are SGDLS and YYNGEE. Trimming left V 0 bases short and J 6 bases short, with 9 bases between. The CDR3 is 13 amino acids. CDR3 nucleotide sequence: TGTGCCAGCAGCGTAGTTAAGGGGAATGGCTACACCTTC. It encodes CASSVVKGNGYTF. The full variable domain, completed using reference TRBV9 and TRBJ1-2, is DSGVTQTPKHLITATGQRVTLRCSPRSGDLSVYWYQQSLDQGLQFLIQYYNGEERAKGNILERFSAQQFPDLHSELNLSSLELGDSALYFCASSVVKGNGYTFGSGTRLTVV.

As to this clone: The same CDR3 is also encoded by other DNA sequences in this sample. CDR3 in amino acids: CASSLEVAGHTGELFF. The CDR3 DNA reads TGCGCCAGCAGCTTGGAGGTAGCGGGGCACACCGGGGAGCTGTTTTTT. The J gene is TRBJ2-2, the V gene TRBV5-1; 8 positions agree with TRBD2. Germline CDR1 is SGHRS and CDR2 is YFSETQ. After removal of 0 bases from V and 3 bases from J, the junction contained 4 bases not matched to a gene. The CDR3 is 16 residues long.

The CDR3 bases are TGTGCCAGCAGCTTGGCTAGCGGGAGAATGACGAACACCGGGGAGCTGTTTTTT. Encoded protein: CASSLASGRMTNTGELFF. The V and J genes are TRBV11-2 and TRBJ2-2; 10 nucleotides align to TRBD2. Germline V gene lookup returns CDR1 SGHAT and CDR2 FQNNGV. The CDR3 has 18 amino acids. V dropped 3 bases and J dropped 0; count of bases not matched to a gene: 7.

The V call is TRBV13, the J call TRBJ1-2; 7 nucleotides agree with TRBD1. J lost 0 bases, V lost 4 bases, and 8 bases had no gene match. Germline V gives CDR1 PRHDT, CDR2 FYEKMQ (reference sequence). This CDR3 region has 16 residues. CDR3 sequence reads: CASSSIQGIANYGYTF. CDR3 sequence (DNA): TGTGCCAGCAGCTCGATACAGGGGATCGCTAACTATGGCTACACCTTC.

A single count supports this clone. The chain couples TRBV4-3 to TRBJ1-5, with 11 bases fitting TRBD1. Germline V gene data show CDR1 as LGHNA and CDR2 as YSLEER. The CDR3 is 18 residues long. The V gene end was trimmed by 0 bases and the J gene end by 6 bases; junction bases not matched to a gene: 10. The CDR3: CASSQDLTRTGGTQPQHF. DNA for the CDR3: TGCGCCAGCAGCCAAGATCTGACCAGGACAGGGGGCACTCAGCCCCAGCATTTT.

The chain joins TRBV19 to TRBJ2-1; D possibly corresponds to TRBD1 (6 bases). This CDR3 comprises 17 residues. Per the germline V gene, CDR1 is LNHDA and CDR2 is SQIVND (reference sequence). Trimming left V 4 bases short and J 0 bases short, with 16 bases between. The CDR3 reads CASSKDSGTPSYNEQFF. The CDR3 region has the DNA TGTGCCAGTAGTAAAGATTCCGGGACACCCTCCTACAATGAGCAGTTCTTC.

The rearrangement uses TRBV7-2 and TRBJ2-7; 8 bases line up with TRBD1. The CDR3 loop spans 16 amino acids. V gave up 5 bases and J gave up 2 bases; unmatched junction bases: 11. From germline, CDR1 is SGHTA and CDR2 FQGNSA. In DNA, the CDR3 is TGTGCCAGCAGCCGTAGGCGGACAGGGATCACCTACGAGCAGTACTTC. Translation gives CASSRRRTGITYEQYF.

This chain links TRBV30 with TRBJ2-2; no clear D gene. Trimming took off 7 bases at V and 1 base at J, with 7 bases between the two ends. CDR1 is GTSNPN, CDR2 SVGIG, per germline (reference sequence). The CDR3 is 12 amino acids. CDR3 nucleotide sequence: TGTGCCTCGCAGAAGAACACCGGGGAGCTGTTTTTT. Its translation is CASQKNTGELFF.

This chain uses TRBV19 with TRBJ1-4, with D tentatively TRBD1 (6 bases). CDR1 is LNHDA and CDR2 is SQIVND in the germline V gene (reference sequence). V was trimmed by 7 bases and J by 3 bases, leaving 12 bases between them. This CDR3 has 14 residues. CDR3 nucleotide sequence: TGTGCCAGTAAGGACGCAGGGGCTAATGAAAAACTGTTTTTT. This codes for CASKDAGANEKLFF.

The V gene is TRBV10-1, the J gene TRBJ2-3, with D possibly matching TRBD2 (5 bases). Germline V lookup: CDR1 WNHNN, CDR2 SYGVQD (reference sequence). The CDR3 totals 16 residues. Trimming shortened V by 6 bases and J by 0 bases, and 16 bases separated the two germline ends. The CDR3 spells CASRTLGGRSTDTQYF. In nucleotides, the CDR3 is TGCGCCAGCAGGACACTTGGAGGCCGTAGCACAGATACGCAGTATTTT.

V gene TRBV9 combines with J gene TRBJ1-2; D gene uncertain. The CDR3 loop spans 16 amino acids. The V end lost 1 base, the J end lost 1 base, and 14 bases lay between the germline ends. Germline-derived CDR1 and CDR2 are SGDLS and YYNGEE. The CDR3 reads CASSVLPDAGNYGYTF. The CDR3 DNA reads TGTGCCAGCAGCGTACTCCCAGACGCGGGTAACTATGGCTACACCTTC.

This clone was seen a few times. V is TRBV12-3 or TRBV12-4 and J is TRBJ1-1, with a weak D call TRBD1 (5 bases). The CDR3 spans 13 residues. The V gene lost 6 bases and the J gene lost 4 bases, with 12 bases spanning the gap. CDR3 residues: CASRRVGGTEAFF. In nucleotides, the CDR3 is TGTGCCAGCAGGAGGGTCGGGGGCACTGAAGCTTTCTTT.

The CDR3 DNA sequence: TGCAGCGTCGACAGGGGTAGCGGATACGGCTACACCTTC. Amino acids: CSVDRGSGYGYTF. J is TRBJ1-2 and V is TRBV29-1, with 8 bases that match TRBD1. Germline assignment: CDR1 SQVTM and CDR2 ANQGSEA. CDR3 length equals 13 residues. The V gene end was trimmed by 6 bases and the J gene end by 8 bases; junction bases not matched to a gene: 11.

The sample holds a few counts of this clone. The chain combines TRBV3-1 (or the pseudogene TRBV3-2) with TRBJ1-2, with no clear D. CDR3 length equals 13 residues. The ends were cut back, 7 bases at V and 7 bases at J, with 16 bases in the middle. Germline V CDR1 and CDR2: LGHDT, YNNKEL (reference sequence). This chain's CDR3 is CASTPSQTTGYTF. The CDR3, as DNA: TGTGCCAGCACTCCGTCCCAAACAACTGGCTACACCTTC.

The rearrangement joins TRBV30 to TRBJ2-3, with TRBD2 matching 7 bases. Germline values: CDR1 GTSNPN, CDR2 SVGIG (reference sequence). The CDR3 runs 13 residues. J was trimmed by 6 bases and V by 7 bases; bases with no gene match: 10. CDR3 amino acids: CASLGRDWDTQYF. The DNA of the CDR3 is TGTGCCTCTCTTGGGAGGGACTGGGATACGCAGTATTTT.

The V and J genes are TRBV13 and TRBJ2-7, with 7 bases that match TRBD2. V trimming: 5 bases; J trimming: 4 bases; junction bases outside the gene matches: 11. This CDR3 comprises 15 residues. The germline V gene has CDR1 PRHDT and CDR2 FYEKMQ (reference sequence). The CDR3 loop reads CASSRRAGLIYEQYF. DNA for the CDR3: TGTGCCAGCAGCCGACGAGCGGGGCTTATATACGAGCAGTACTTC.

The CDR3 region is CSVGQNQETQYF. The DNA of the CDR3 is TGCAGCGTTGGGCAGAACCAAGAGACCCAGTACTTC. The V gene is TRBV29-1, the J gene TRBJ2-5; D is ambiguous. The CDR3 consists of 12 residues. Looked up from germline, CDR1 is SQVTM and CDR2 is ANQGSEA. Trimming removed 4 bases from V and 0 bases from J, with 6 bases in between.

The V and J genes are TRBV18 and TRBJ1-1; TRBD1 agrees at 9 bases. The V and J ends lost 6 bases and 1 base, in that order; junction bases with no gene match: 12. Germline V lookup: CDR1 KGHSH, CDR2 LQKENI. CDR3 length: 17 residues. CDR3 sequence reads: CASSPPGQGFANTEAFF. In DNA, the CDR3 is TGTGCCAGCTCCCCCCCGGGACAGGGCTTTGCGAACACTGAAGCTTTCTTT.

The chain employs TRBV19 and TRBJ1-6, with TRBD1 matching over 7 bases. The CDR3 extends over 15 amino acids. Germline V gene sequence: CDR1 LNHDA, CDR2 SQIVND (reference sequence). V shed 5 bases and J 8 bases; nucleotides not matched to a gene: 9. The CDR3 DNA follows: TGTGCCAGTAGTCCCTTCGACAGGGCGGATTCACCCCTCCACTTT. The encoded protein is CASSPFDRADSPLHF.

The chain's CDR3 is CATSSGHLVALHGYTF. The CDR3 region has the DNA TGTGCCACCAGTTCGGGTCATCTGGTGGCTCTCCATGGCTACACCTTC. This chain links TRBV15 with TRBJ1-2; unclear D gene. Trimming took 6 bases from V and 6 from J, leaving 23 bases between them. Germline CDR1 is LNHNV and CDR2 is YYDKDF (reference sequence). CDR3 length: 16 amino acids.